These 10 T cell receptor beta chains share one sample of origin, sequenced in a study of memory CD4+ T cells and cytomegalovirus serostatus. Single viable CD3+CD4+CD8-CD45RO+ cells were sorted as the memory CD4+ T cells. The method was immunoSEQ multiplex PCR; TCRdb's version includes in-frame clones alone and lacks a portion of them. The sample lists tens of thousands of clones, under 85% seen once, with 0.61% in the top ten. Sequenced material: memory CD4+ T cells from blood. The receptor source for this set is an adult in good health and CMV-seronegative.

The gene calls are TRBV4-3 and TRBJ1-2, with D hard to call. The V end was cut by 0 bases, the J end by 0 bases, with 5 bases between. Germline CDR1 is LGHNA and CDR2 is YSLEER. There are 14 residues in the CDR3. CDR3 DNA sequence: TGCGCCAGCAGCCAAGAAACAGCTAACTATGGCTACACCTTC. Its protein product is CASSQETANYGYTF.

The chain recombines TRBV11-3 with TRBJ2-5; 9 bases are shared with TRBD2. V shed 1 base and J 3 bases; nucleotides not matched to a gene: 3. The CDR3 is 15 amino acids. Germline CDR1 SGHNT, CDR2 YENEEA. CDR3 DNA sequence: TGTGCCAGCAGCTTAGGGGTAGCGGGGGAAGAGACCCAGTACTTC. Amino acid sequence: CASSLGVAGEETQYF.

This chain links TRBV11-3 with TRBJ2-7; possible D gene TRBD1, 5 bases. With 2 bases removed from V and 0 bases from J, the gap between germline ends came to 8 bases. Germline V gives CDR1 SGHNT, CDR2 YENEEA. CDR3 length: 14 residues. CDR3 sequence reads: CASSLHRGSYEQYF. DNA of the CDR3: TGTGCCAGCAGCTTACATAGGGGCTCCTACGAGCAGTACTTC.

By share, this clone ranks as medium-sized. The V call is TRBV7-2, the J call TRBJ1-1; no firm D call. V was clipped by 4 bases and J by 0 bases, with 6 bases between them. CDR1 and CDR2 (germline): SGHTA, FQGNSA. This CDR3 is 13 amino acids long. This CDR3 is CASSWELNTEAFF. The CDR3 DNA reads TGTGCCAGCAGCTGGGAGTTGAACACTGAAGCTTTCTTT.

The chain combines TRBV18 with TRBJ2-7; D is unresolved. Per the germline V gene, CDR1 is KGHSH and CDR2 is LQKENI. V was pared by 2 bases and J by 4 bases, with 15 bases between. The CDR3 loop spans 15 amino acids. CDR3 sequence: CASSPGTSTWYEQYF. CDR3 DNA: TGTGCCAGCTCACCAGGAACATCGACTTGGTACGAGCAGTACTTC.

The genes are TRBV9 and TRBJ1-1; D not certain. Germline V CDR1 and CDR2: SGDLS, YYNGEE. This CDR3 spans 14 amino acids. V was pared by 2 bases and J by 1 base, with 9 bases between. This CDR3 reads CASSVEGGNTEAFF. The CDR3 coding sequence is TGTGCCAGCAGCGTGGAGGGCGGGAACACTGAAGCTTTCTTT.

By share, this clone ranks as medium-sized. The CDR3 sequence is CASSLVAVPREQYF. In DNA form, the CDR3 reads TGTGCCAGCAGCTTGGTCGCTGTTCCCCGCGAGCAGTACTTC. The V call is TRBV5-4, the J call TRBJ2-7; D ambiguous. Germline assignment: CDR1 SGHNT and CDR2 YYREEE (reference sequence). V lost 0 bases and J lost 6, with 13 bases in between. The CDR3 totals 14 residues.

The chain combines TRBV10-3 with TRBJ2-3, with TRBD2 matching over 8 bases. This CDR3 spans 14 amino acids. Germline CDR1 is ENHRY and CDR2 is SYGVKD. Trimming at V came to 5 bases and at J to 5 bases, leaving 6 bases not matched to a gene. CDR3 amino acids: CAISIRGGVDTQYF. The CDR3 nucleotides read TGTGCCATCAGTATCCGGGGGGGGGTAGATACGCAGTATTTT.

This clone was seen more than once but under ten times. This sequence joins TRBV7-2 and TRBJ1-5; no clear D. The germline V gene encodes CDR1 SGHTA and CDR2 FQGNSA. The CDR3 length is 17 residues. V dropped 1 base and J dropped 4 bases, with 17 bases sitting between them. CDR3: CASSLETRSVGNQPQHF. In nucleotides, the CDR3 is TGTGCCAGCAGCTTAGAGACGCGGTCTGTGGGAAATCAGCCCCAGCATTTT.

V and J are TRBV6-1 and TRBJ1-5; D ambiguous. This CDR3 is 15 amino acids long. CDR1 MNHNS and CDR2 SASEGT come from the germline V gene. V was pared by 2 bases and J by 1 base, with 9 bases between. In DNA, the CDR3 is TGTGCCAGCAGTGAAAGTTCACTCAGCAATCAGCCCCAGCATTTT. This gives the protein CASSESSLSNQPQHF.